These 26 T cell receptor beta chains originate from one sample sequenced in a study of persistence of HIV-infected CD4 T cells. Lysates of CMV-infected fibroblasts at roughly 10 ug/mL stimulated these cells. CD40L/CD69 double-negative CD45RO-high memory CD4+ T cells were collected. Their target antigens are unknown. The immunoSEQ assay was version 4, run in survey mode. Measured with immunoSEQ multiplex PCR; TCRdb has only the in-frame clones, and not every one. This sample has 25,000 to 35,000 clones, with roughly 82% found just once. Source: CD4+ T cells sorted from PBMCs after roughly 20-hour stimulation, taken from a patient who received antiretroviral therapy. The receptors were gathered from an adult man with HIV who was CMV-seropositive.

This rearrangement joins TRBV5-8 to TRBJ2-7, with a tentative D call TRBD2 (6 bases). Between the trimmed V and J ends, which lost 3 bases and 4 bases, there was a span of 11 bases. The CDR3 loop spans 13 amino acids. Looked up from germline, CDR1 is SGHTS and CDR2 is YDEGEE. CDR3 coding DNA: TGTGCCAGCAGCTCGGATGCGGGATACGAGCAGTACTTC. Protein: CASSSDAGYEQYF.

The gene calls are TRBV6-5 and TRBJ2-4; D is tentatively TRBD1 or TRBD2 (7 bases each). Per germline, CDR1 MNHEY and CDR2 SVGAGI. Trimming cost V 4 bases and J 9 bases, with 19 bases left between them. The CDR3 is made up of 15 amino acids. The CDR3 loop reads CASSSIRGGRGIQYF. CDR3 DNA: TGTGCCAGCAGTTCGATCAGGGGGGGGAGAGGCATTCAGTACTTC.

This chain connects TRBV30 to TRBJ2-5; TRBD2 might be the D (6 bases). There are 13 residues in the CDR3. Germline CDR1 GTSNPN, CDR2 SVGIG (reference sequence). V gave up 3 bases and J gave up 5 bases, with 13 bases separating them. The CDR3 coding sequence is TGTGCCTGGAGCGGAGGACTACGGGAGACCCAGTACTTC. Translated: CAWSGGLRETQYF.

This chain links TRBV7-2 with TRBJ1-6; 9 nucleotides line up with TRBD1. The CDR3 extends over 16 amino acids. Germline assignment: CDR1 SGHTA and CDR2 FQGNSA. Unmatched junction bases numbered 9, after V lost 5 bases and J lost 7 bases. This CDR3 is CASSHGTGRKNSPLHF. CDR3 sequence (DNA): TGTGCCAGCAGCCACGGGACAGGGAGGAAAAATTCACCCCTCCACTTT. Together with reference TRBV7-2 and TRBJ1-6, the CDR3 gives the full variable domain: GAGVSQSPSNKVTEKGKDVELRCDPISGHTALYWYRQSLGQGLEFLIYFQGNSAPDKSGLPSDRFSAERTGGSVSTLTIQRTQQEDSAVYLCASSHGTGRKNSPLHFGNGTRLTVT.

DNA of the CDR3: TGTGCCAGCAGTTACTCAGGGGGCGCAAGGGAAAAACTGTTTTTT. The encoded protein is CASSYSGGAREKLFF. The V call is TRBV6-2 or TRBV6-3, the J call TRBJ1-4; 7 bases are shared with TRBD1. The V gene's germline CDR1 is MNHEY and CDR2 SVGEGT. The junction had 6 bases not matched to a gene; V was cut back by 0 bases and J by 8 bases. CDR3 size: 15 residues.

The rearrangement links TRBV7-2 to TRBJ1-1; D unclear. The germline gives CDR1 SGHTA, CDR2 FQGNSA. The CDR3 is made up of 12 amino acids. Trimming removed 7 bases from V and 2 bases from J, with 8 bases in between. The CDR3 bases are TGTGCCAGCAACTCCCGCAACACTGAAGCTTTCTTT. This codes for CASNSRNTEAFF.

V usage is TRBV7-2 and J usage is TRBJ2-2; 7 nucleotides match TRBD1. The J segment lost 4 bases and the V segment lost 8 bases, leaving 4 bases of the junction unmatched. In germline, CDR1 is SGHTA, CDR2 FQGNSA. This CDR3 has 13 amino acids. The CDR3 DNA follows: TGTGCCAGCCGCAGGGGGAGCACCGGGGAGCTGTTTTTT. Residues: CASRRGSTGELFF.

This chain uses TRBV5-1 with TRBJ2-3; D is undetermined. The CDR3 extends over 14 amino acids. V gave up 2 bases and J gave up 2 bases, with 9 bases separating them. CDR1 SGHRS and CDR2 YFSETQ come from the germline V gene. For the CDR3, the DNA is TGCGCCAGCAGCTTTCATCGAGACACAGATACGCAGTATTTT. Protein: CASSFHRDTDTQYF.

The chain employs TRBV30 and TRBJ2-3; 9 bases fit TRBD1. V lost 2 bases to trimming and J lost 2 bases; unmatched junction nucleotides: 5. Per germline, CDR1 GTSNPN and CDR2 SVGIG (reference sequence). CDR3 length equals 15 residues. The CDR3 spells CAWSRQGVSTDTQYF. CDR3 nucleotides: TGTGCCTGGAGTAGACAGGGGGTCTCCACAGATACGCAGTATTTT. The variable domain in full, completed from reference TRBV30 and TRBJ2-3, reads SQTIHQWPATLVQPVGSPLSLECTVEGTSNPNLYWYRQAAGRGLQLLFYSVGIGQISSEVPQNLSASRPQDRQFILSSKKLLLSDSGFYLCAWSRQGVSTDTQYFGPGTRLTVL.

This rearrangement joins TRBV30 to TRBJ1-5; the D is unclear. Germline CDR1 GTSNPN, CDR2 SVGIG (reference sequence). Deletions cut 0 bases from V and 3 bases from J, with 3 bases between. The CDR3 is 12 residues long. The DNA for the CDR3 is TGTGCCTGGAGTGTAAACAATCAGCCCCAGCATTTT. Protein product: CAWSVNNQPQHF.

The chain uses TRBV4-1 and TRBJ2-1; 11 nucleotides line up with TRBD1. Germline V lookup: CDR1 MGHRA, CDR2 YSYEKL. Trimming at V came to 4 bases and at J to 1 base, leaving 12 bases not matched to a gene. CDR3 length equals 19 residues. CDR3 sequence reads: CASSPREGTGGLSYNEQFF. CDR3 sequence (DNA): TGCGCCAGCAGCCCACGGGAGGGGACAGGGGGTTTATCCTACAATGAGCAGTTCTTC.

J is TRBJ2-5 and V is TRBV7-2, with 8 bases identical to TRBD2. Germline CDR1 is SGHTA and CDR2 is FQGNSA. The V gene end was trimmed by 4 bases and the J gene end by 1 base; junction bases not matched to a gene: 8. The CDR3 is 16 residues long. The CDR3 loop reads CASSSLWRGAQETQYF. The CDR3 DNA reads TGTGCCAGCAGCTCCCTATGGCGGGGGGCCCAAGAGACCCAGTACTTC.

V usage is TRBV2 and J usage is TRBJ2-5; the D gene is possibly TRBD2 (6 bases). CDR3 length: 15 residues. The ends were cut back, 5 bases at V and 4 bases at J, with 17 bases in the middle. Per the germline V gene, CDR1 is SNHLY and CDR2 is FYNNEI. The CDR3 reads CASSLGGRRGETQYF. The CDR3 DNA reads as TGTGCCAGCAGTCTGGGCGGACGGAGGGGAGAGACCCAGTACTTC. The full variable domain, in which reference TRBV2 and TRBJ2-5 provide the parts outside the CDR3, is EPEVTQTPSHQVTQMGQEVILRCVPISNHLYFYWYRQILGQKVEFLVSFYNNEISEKSEIFDDQFSVERPDGSNFTLKIRSTKLEDSAMYFCASSLGGRRGETQYFGPGTRLLVL.

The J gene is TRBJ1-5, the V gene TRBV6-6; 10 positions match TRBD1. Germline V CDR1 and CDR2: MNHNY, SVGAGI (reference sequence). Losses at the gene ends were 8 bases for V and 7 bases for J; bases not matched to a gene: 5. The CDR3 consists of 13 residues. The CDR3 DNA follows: TGTGCCAGCGGGACAGGGGACATCCAGCCCCAGCATTTT. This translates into CASGTGDIQPQHF.

The CDR3 DNA follows: TGTGCCAGTAGAAAATCTGGAAACACCATATATTTT. Translated: CASRKSGNTIYF. The chain is built from TRBV28 and TRBJ1-3, with unresolved D. The CDR3 covers 12 residues. V lost 9 bases and J lost 1, with 7 bases in between. Germline V gene data show CDR1 as MDHEN and CDR2 as SYDVKM.

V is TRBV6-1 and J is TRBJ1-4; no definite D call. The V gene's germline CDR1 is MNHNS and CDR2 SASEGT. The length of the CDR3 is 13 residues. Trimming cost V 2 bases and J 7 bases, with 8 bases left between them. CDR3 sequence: CASSEIWGEKLFF. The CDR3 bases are TGTGCCAGCAGTGAAATTTGGGGTGAAAAACTGTTTTTT.

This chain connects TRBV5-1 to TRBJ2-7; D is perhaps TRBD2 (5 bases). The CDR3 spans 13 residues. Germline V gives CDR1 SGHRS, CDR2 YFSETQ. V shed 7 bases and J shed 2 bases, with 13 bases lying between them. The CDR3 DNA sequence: TGCGCCAGCCGACGGACTGACACCTACGAGCAGTACTTC. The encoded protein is CASRRTDTYEQYF.

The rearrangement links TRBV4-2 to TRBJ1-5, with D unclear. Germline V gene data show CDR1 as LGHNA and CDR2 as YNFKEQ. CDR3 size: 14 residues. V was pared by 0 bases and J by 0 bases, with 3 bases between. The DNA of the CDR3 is TGTGCCAGCAGCCAAGAGCGTAGCAATCAGCCCCAGCATTTT. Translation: CASSQERSNQPQHF.

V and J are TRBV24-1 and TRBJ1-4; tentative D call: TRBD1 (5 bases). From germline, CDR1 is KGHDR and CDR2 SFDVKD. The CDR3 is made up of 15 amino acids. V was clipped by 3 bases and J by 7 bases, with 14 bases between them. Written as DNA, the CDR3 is TGTGCCACCAGTGATCCGCGGGGGATTGGTGAAAAACTGTTTTTT. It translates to CATSDPRGIGEKLFF.

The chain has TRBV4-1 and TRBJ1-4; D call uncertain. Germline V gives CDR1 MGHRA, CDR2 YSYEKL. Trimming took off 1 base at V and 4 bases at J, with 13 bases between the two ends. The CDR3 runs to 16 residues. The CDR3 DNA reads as TGCGCCAGCAGCCAAGCGTTCGAAGCGCTTAATGAAAAACTGTTTTTT. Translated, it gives CASSQAFEALNEKLFF.

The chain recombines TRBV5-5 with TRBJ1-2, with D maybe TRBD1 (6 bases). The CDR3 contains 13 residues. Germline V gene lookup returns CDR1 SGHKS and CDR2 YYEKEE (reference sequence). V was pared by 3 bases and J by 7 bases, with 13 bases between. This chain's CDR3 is CASSYGGARGYTF. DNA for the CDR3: TGTGCCAGCAGCTACGGGGGGGCCCGTGGCTACACCTTC.

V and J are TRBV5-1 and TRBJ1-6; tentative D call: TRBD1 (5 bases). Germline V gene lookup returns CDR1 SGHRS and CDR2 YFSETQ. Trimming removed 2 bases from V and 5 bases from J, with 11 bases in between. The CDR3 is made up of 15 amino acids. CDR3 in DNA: TGCGCCAGCAGCTTCCGGGGGGGAAATAATTCACCCCTCCACTTT. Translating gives CASSFRGGNNSPLHF.

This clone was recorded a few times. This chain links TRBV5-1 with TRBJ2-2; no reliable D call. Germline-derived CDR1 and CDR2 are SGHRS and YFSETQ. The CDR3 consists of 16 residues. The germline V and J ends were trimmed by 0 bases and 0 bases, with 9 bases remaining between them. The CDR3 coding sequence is TGCGCCAGCAGCTTGGCCATAGTCGCGAACACCGGGGAGCTGTTTTTT. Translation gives CASSLAIVANTGELFF.

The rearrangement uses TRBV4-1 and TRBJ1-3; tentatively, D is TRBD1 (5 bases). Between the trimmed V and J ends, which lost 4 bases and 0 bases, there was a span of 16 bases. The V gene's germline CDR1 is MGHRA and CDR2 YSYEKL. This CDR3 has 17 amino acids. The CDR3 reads CASSRQGIVLSGNTIYF. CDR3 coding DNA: TGCGCCAGCAGCCGCCAGGGAATTGTCCTCTCTGGAAACACCATATATTTT.

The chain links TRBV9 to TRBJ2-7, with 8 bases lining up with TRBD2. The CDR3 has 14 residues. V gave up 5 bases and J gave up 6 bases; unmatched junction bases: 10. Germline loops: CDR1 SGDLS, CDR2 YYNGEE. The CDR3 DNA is TGTGCCAGCAGTTCCACCGGGACTAGGGGCGAGCAGTACTTC. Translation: CASSSTGTRGEQYF.

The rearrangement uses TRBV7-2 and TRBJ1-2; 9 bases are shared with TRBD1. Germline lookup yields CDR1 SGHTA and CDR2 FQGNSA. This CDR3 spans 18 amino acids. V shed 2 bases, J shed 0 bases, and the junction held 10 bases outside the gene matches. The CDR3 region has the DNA TGTGCCAGCAGCTTAATTGTGGGACAGGGTGGAACTAACTATGGCTACACCTTC. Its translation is CASSLIVGQGGTNYGYTF.